This TCR beta chain was recorded in a study of regulatory T cells in long-lasting Graves disease. Study-wide findings and caveats: New patients shared some 890 public clonotypes, fewer than the 2,500 to 3,000 shared by persistent patients.

Time point denoted: newly diagnosed GD, antithyroid drugs for less than 3 months. Extracted RNA from PBMCs served as the source of the TCR library. This clonotype was picked up many times. Its antigen is unidentified. Assembly of TCR beta libraries relied on iRepertoire HTBI primers together with Arm-PCR of CDR3 regions. TCRdb analysed the multiplex PCR reads with MiXCR anew, one entry per CDR3 protein. The data show hundreds of thousands of distinct CDR3 sequences, around 15% seen once. The CDR3 runs to 14 residues. Per the germline V gene, CDR1 is MDHEN and CDR2 is SYDVKM. Between the trimmed V and J ends, which lost 3 bases and 8 bases, there was a span of 13 bases. In addition, the sample was reused for a study of T cells in Graves' hyperthyroidism and ophthalmopathy. Per that study: The authors deemed Graves' hyperthyroidism stable absent ophthalmopathy progression within 18 months.

The clonotype was recovered from a man in his forties with Graves disease. This specimen consisted of peripheral blood mononuclear cells (PBMCs), obtained at new diagnosis, from a patient treated with antithyroid drugs. V and J are TRBV28 and TRBJ1-4; D unresolved. This CDR3 reads CASSFIQLREKLFF. CDR3 sequence (DNA): TGTGCCAGCAGTTTTATACAGCTCAGGGAAAAACTGTTTTTT.